The 10 T cell receptor beta chains reported below all come from one sample, sequenced in a study of blood T cell repertoires in COVID-19. Assay: immunoSEQ multiplex PCR; the TCRdb copy retains only in-frame clones and omits some. In the table there are fewer than 300,000 clones, around 90% of which are singletons. Sequenced material: PBMCs or T cells enriched from blood (not recorded which). The receptors were sampled from a woman aged 40 to 50 with acute COVID-19.

The chain links TRBV6-5 to TRBJ1-6, with D possibly matching TRBD1 (5 bases). Germline V gene sequence: CDR1 MNHEY, CDR2 SVGAGI. Trimming took off 11 bases at V and 6 bases at J, with 14 bases between the two ends. CDR3 length: 13 residues. The CDR3 loop is CAAGQGGNSPLHF. The CDR3 DNA sequence: TGTGCCGCCGGCCAGGGCGGTAATTCACCCCTCCACTTT.

V is TRBV6-5 and J is TRBJ2-1; a weak D match, TRBD1 (5 bases). Germline CDR1 reads MNHEY; CDR2 reads SVGAGI. The CDR3 sequence is 15 residues long. Trimming shortened V by 8 bases and J by 2 bases, and 16 bases separated the two germline ends. CDR3 nucleotides: TGTGCCAGCGGAAATACTCTAGGGGCCTACAATGAGCAGTTCTTC. This gives the protein CASGNTLGAYNEQFF.

The J gene is TRBJ2-6, the V gene TRBV15, with TRBD1 matching over 10 bases. CDR1 is LNHNV, CDR2 YYDKDF, per germline (reference sequence). There are 18 residues in the CDR3. V lost 1 base and J lost 2; bases outside the gene matches: 5. This chain's CDR3 is CATSRARTGGAGANVLTF. The CDR3 nucleotides read TGTGCCACCAGCAGAGCCCGGACAGGGGGGGCTGGGGCCAACGTCCTGACTTTC.

The V gene is TRBV24-1, the J gene TRBJ2-1; 8 bases are a match to TRBD1. The germline CDR1 and CDR2 sequences are KGHDR and SFDVKD. V shed 3 bases and J 3 bases; nucleotides not matched to a gene: 6. The CDR3 contains 16 residues. The CDR3 loop reads CATSDPGQGDYNEQFF. CDR3 bases: TGTGCCACCAGTGATCCCGGACAGGGAGACTACAATGAGCAGTTCTTC.

The J gene is TRBJ2-2, the V gene TRBV24-1; D is possibly TRBD2 (6 bases). From germline, CDR1 is KGHDR and CDR2 SFDVKD. Trimming took 0 bases from V and 6 from J, leaving 16 bases between them. The CDR3 loop spans 17 amino acids. The CDR3 protein is CATSDLSYSGDPGELFF. The CDR3, as DNA: TGTGCCACCAGTGATTTGAGTTATTCGGGGGATCCCGGGGAGCTGTTTTTT.

The CDR3 nucleotides read TGTGCCAGCAGTGAAATGATAGCCGGGAGCACAGATACGCAGTATTTT. Encoded protein: CASSEMIAGSTDTQYF. The gene calls are TRBV25-1 and TRBJ2-3; no definite D call. The V end was cut by 2 bases, the J end by 0 bases, with 12 bases between. Per germline, CDR1 MGHDK and CDR2 SYGVNS. The CDR3 is 16 residues long.

This chain connects TRBV3-1 (or the pseudogene TRBV3-2) to TRBJ2-2; TRBD2 is a possible D gene (5 bases). With 6 bases removed from V and 7 bases from J, the gap between germline ends came to 6 bases. Germline V gene sequence: CDR1 LGHDT, CDR2 YNNKEL (reference sequence). The CDR3 loop spans 11 amino acids. Here the CDR3 reads CASSGGGELFF. The CDR3 DNA is TGTGCCAGCAGTGGAGGCGGGGAGCTGTTTTTT.

The V gene is TRBV6-5, the J gene TRBJ2-7; the match to TRBD1 covers 7 bases. Germline-derived CDR1 and CDR2 are MNHEY and SVGAGI. V was clipped by 5 bases and J by 4 bases; unmatched bases: 8. The CDR3 is 14 residues long. In DNA, the CDR3 is TGTGCCAGCAGTACCCGGGACAGAGTATACGAGCAGTACTTC. It yields the protein CASSTRDRVYEQYF.

This rearrangement joins TRBV5-1 to TRBJ2-7, with 12 positions matching TRBD2. Germline V lookup: CDR1 SGHRS, CDR2 YFSETQ. V lost 4 bases and J lost 5; bases outside the gene matches: 7. The CDR3 length is 15 residues. The CDR3 DNA is TGCGCCAGCAGCACCACACTAGCGGGGGGCAACGAGCAGTACTTC. This codes for CASSTTLAGGNEQYF.

This clone was seen once. The CDR3 bases are TGTGCCAGCAGCCTACAGTGGGAAGCTTTCTTT. Translation: CASSLQWEAFF. The V call is TRBV28, the J call TRBJ1-1; D not resolved. The CDR3 covers 11 residues. The V gene lost 6 bases and the J gene lost 8 bases, with 10 bases spanning the gap. Per the germline V gene, CDR1 is MDHEN and CDR2 is SYDVKM.